Sequencing of this TCR beta chain was carried out in a study of cytomegalovirus exposure and HLA in healthy donors. On the study more broadly: Of some 400 genotyped donors, 75% to 90% grouped in the Caucasian-associated ancestry cluster. Overall study findings and caveats: Association with HLA alleles at 0.05 false discovery rate was found for 16,951 TCR beta sequences in a later analysis. Later work found that TCR association rates differed between HLA loci; DRB1 had the most and HLA-C the fewest.

In the case of this clone: The antigen is not known.

Use of 60 Vbeta and 13 Jbeta primers characterized the PCR. The method was immunoSEQ multiplex PCR; TCRdb's version includes in-frame clones alone and lacks a portion of them. Among about 130,000 clones listed, 70% to 85% were seen once. With 4 bases clipped from V and 2 bases from J, the junction kept 5 bases outside the gene matches. The CDR3 runs to 16 residues. CDR1 is SEHNR and CDR2 is FQNEAQ in the germline V gene (reference sequence). Sequenced material: PBMCs. The chain joins TRBV7-9 to TRBJ2-1; 10 nucleotides line up with TRBD2. This TCR was sampled from a boy aged 2 to 10 in good health and CMV-seronegative. In nucleotides, the CDR3 is TGTGCCAGCAGCTCACCGGGACTAGCGACCTACAATGAGCAGTTCTTC. Translating it yields CASSSPGLATYNEQFF.